Sequencing of this TCR beta chain was carried out in a study of blood T cells in healthy people across ages. Then a second PCR, running roughly 7 to 11 cycles, was carried out with a sample-barcoded 5' primer and a J-beta primer mix. Each CDR3 protein is one row after TCRdb ran MiXCR on the 5' RACE reads. The profile covers about 640,000 distinct CDR3 sequences, with roughly 30% appearing a single time and roughly 14% taken by the ten largest. Trimming took 1 base from V and 0 from J, leaving 7 bases between them. There are 14 residues in the CDR3. The germline V gene has CDR1 DFQATT and CDR2 SNEGSKA (reference sequence).

The TCR was taken from a woman of 80 years or more in good health. The sample was blood. The J gene is TRBJ1-5, the V gene TRBV20-1; D is uncertain. CDR3 region: CSARAAASNQPQHF. CDR3 bases: TGCAGTGCTAGAGCTGCAGCTAGCAATCAGCCCCAGCATTTT.